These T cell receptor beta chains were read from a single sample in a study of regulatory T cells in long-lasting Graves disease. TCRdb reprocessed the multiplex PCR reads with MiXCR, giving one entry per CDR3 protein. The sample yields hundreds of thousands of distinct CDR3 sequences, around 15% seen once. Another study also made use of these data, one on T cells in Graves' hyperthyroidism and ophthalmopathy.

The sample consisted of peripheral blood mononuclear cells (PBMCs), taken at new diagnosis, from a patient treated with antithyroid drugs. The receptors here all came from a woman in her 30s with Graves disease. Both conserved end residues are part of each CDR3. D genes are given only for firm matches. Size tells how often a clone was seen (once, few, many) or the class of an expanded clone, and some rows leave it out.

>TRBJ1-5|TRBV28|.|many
CAAGRGGNQPQHF
TGTGCAGCCGGAAGGGGTGGGAATCAGCCCCAGCATTTT
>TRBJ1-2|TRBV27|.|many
CASPYVKINYGYTF
TGTGCCAGCCCATACGTTAAGATTAACTATGGCTACACCTTC
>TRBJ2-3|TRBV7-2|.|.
CASSLVAVSDTQYF
TGTGCCAGCAGCTTAGTGGCAGTATCAGATACGCAGTATTTT
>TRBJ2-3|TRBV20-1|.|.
CSAITLTDTQYF
TGCAGTGCTATAACGCTCACAGATACGCAGTATTTT
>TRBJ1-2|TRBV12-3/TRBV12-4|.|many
CASSPGSRGYTF
TGTGCCAGCAGCCCAGGGTCGAGGGGCTACACCTTC
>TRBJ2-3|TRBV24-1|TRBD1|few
CATSDVTGTDTQCF
TGTGCCACCAGTGACGTCACAGGGACAGATACGCAGTGTTTT
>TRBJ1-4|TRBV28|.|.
CASSIPAQGFSEKLFF
TGTGCCAGCAGTATCCCGGCCCAGGGGTTCAGTGAAAAACTGTTTTTT
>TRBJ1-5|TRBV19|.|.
CASRQVANQPQHF
TGTGCCAGTAGACAGGTTGCCAATCAGCCCCAGCATTTT
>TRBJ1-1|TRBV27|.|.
CASRTPGATEAFF
TGTGCCAGTCGGACTCCGGGGGCCACTGAAGCTTTCTTT
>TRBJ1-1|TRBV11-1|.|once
CASSLLSEMNTEAFF
TGTGCCAGCAGCTTATTATCAGAGATGAACACTGAAGCTTTCTTT
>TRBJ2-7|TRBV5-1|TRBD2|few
CASSYLEGGSYEQYF
TGCGCCAGCAGCTACTTGGAGGGAGGGTCCTACGAGCAGTACTTC
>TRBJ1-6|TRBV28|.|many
CASSLFGGSNSPLHF
TGTGCCAGCAGTTTATTTGGTGGAAGCAACTCACCCCTCCACTTT
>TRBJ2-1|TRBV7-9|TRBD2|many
CASPTTGTSYTEQFF
TGTGCCAGCCCGACAACCGGGACTAGCTACACTGAGCAGTTCTTC